This is a list of T cell receptor beta chains from one sample in a study of PD-1 blockade in classical Hodgkin lymphoma. The protocol was immunoSEQ multiplex PCR, while the TCRdb copy is restricted to in-frame clones and leaves out a portion. This table holds 13,000 or so clones, around four fifths found once. Material: CD4+ T cells from blood, obtained at baseline. Receptor source: a human donor with classical Hodgkin lymphoma. Both conserved end residues are part of each CDR3. A D gene is named only where the DNA matches it firmly. A row's size may be missing; if present it is once, few, many or a size class.

d_gene: TRBD2; abundance: NA; j_gene: TRBJ2-5; len: 16; v_gene: TRBV10-3; CDR3nt: TGTGCCACTACACCGGGACTAGCGGGGGCCCAAGAGACCCAGTACTTC; CDR3aa: CATTPGLAGAQETQYF
d_gene: TRBD1; abundance: NA; j_gene: TRBJ2-1; len: 14; v_gene: TRBV2; CDR3nt: TGTGCCAGCAAAAGACAGGGACCAAGGGGTGAGCAGTTCTTC; CDR3aa: CASKRQGPRGEQFF
d_gene: TRBD2; abundance: NA; j_gene: TRBJ2-4; len: 15; v_gene: TRBV4-2; CDR3nt: TGTGCCAGCAGCCCCAGCGGGGCGGGCAAAAACATTCAGTACTTC; CDR3aa: CASSPSGAGKNIQYF
d_gene: TRBD1; abundance: NA; j_gene: TRBJ2-7; len: 18; v_gene: TRBV5-4; CDR3nt: TGTGCCAGCAGCTTATTCCCGCCCGGGACAGGGGGCGCGGGGGAGCAGTACTTC; CDR3aa: CASSLFPPGTGGAGEQYF
d_gene: NA; abundance: few; j_gene: TRBJ2-7; len: 16; v_gene: TRBV7-9; CDR3nt: TGTGCCAGCAGCTTAGAGAGCTTGGGGGTGCCCTACGAGCAGTACTTC; CDR3aa: CASSLESLGVPYEQYF
d_gene: TRBD2; abundance: NA; j_gene: TRBJ2-3; len: 16; v_gene: TRBV27; CDR3nt: TGTGCCAGCCGGTCGGGACTAGCGTCGAGCACAGATACGCAGTATTTT; CDR3aa: CASRSGLASSTDTQYF
d_gene: NA; abundance: medium-sized; j_gene: TRBJ1-3; len: 14; v_gene: TRBV5-6; CDR3nt: TGTGCCAGCACGCACACAGTAATCGGAAACACCATATATTTT; CDR3aa: CASTHTVIGNTIYF
d_gene: NA; abundance: NA; j_gene: TRBJ1-4; len: 17; v_gene: TRBV15; CDR3nt: TGTGCCACCAGCAGAGCATATCAGGGGACTACTAATGAAAAACTGTTTTTT; CDR3aa: CATSRAYQGTTNEKLFF
d_gene: TRBD2; abundance: NA; j_gene: TRBJ2-3; len: 14; v_gene: TRBV27; CDR3nt: TGTGCCTGCACTAGCGGGGGGGCGGCAGATACGCAGTATTTT; CDR3aa: CACTSGGAADTQYF
d_gene: NA; abundance: NA; j_gene: TRBJ1-2; len: 13; v_gene: TRBV5-4; CDR3nt: TGTGCCAGCAGCTTGGGACAGGTATATGGCTACACCTTC; CDR3aa: CASSLGQVYGYTF
d_gene: NA; abundance: NA; j_gene: TRBJ1-1; len: 15; v_gene: TRBV5-1; CDR3nt: TGCGCCAGCAGATCCCAAGAGGGAATAGACACTGAAGCTTTCTTT; CDR3aa: CASRSQEGIDTEAFF
d_gene: NA; abundance: NA; j_gene: TRBJ2-3; len: 14; v_gene: TRBV4-3; CDR3nt: TGCGCCAGCAGCCAAGATAGGCGCACAGATACGCAGTATTTT; CDR3aa: CASSQDRRTDTQYF
d_gene: NA; abundance: NA; j_gene: TRBJ2-7; len: 13; v_gene: TRBV5-4; CDR3nt: TGTGCCAGCAGCTCGACCCCTGGGGGGGAGCAGTACTTC; CDR3aa: CASSSTPGGEQYF
d_gene: NA; abundance: NA; j_gene: TRBJ1-4; len: 15; v_gene: TRBV5-6; CDR3nt: TGTGCCAGCAGCTTACTGGGCAGGCCAAATGAAAAACTGTTTTTT; CDR3aa: CASSLLGRPNEKLFF
d_gene: NA; abundance: few; j_gene: TRBJ1-2; len: 16; v_gene: TRBV4-2; CDR3nt: TGTGCCAGCAGCCAAGATCTACGGACAGCTAACTATGGCTACACCTTC; CDR3aa: CASSQDLRTANYGYTF
d_gene: NA; abundance: NA; j_gene: TRBJ1-1; len: 16; v_gene: TRBV4-3; CDR3nt: TGCGCCAGCAGCTCCAAGTCCCATGACAGAAACACTGAAGCTTTCTTT; CDR3aa: CASSSKSHDRNTEAFF
d_gene: NA; abundance: NA; j_gene: TRBJ2-1; len: 14; v_gene: TRBV29-1; CDR3nt: TGCAGCGTTGTTGCAATGGCGGGTTACAATGAGCAGTTCTTC; CDR3aa: CSVVAMAGYNEQFF
d_gene: NA; abundance: NA; j_gene: TRBJ2-2; len: 14; v_gene: TRBV4-3; CDR3nt: TGCGCCAGCAGCTGGCATACTAGTGATGGGGAGCTGTTTTTT; CDR3aa: CASSWHTSDGELFF
d_gene: TRBD1; abundance: NA; j_gene: TRBJ2-7; len: 12; v_gene: TRBV27; CDR3nt: TGTGCCAGCGGCCGGGACAGGGGGGTCCTGTACTTC; CDR3aa: CASGRDRGVLYF
d_gene: NA; abundance: NA; j_gene: TRBJ1-2; len: 12; v_gene: TRBV6-5; CDR3nt: TGTGCCAGCAGTTCAGCCGACTATGGCTACACCTTC; CDR3aa: CASSSADYGYTF
d_gene: NA; abundance: NA; j_gene: TRBJ2-1; len: 18; v_gene: TRBV18; CDR3nt: TGTGCCAGCTCACCACCGAGGGGCAGGGATGGATCCTACAATGAGCAGTTCTTC; CDR3aa: CASSPPRGRDGSYNEQFF
d_gene: NA; abundance: NA; j_gene: TRBJ2-1; len: 14; v_gene: TRBV9; CDR3nt: TGTGCCAGCAGCGTAGAAAACTACAACAATGAGCAGTTCTTC; CDR3aa: CASSVENYNNEQFF
d_gene: TRBD1; abundance: NA; j_gene: TRBJ2-3; len: 14; v_gene: TRBV4-2; CDR3nt: TGTGCCAGCTCTGAGGGGGCCCGCACAGATACGCAGTATTTT; CDR3aa: CASSEGARTDTQYF
d_gene: TRBD2; abundance: NA; j_gene: TRBJ2-7; len: 16; v_gene: TRBV7-9; CDR3nt: TGTGCCAGCAGCTTAGCGGCGGGAGCGGGGGCCTACGAGCAGTACTTC; CDR3aa: CASSLAAGAGAYEQYF
d_gene: NA; abundance: NA; j_gene: TRBJ1-5; len: 16; v_gene: TRBV5-3; CDR3nt: TGTGCCAGAAGCTCGAGACTGATCAATAGCAATCAGCCCCAGCATTTT; CDR3aa: CARSSRLINSNQPQHF
d_gene: NA; abundance: few; j_gene: TRBJ2-6; len: 16; v_gene: TRBV4-2; CDR3nt: TGTGCCAGCAGCCAGATGGGGGGGCTCGGGGCCAACGTCCTGACTTTC; CDR3aa: CASSQMGGLGANVLTF
d_gene: NA; abundance: NA; j_gene: TRBJ1-6; len: 16; v_gene: TRBV6-6; CDR3nt: TGTGCCAGCAGTTACTCGACAGGTGGGGGTAATTCACCCCTCCACTTT; CDR3aa: CASSYSTGGGNSPLHF
d_gene: NA; abundance: NA; j_gene: TRBJ1-5; len: 16; v_gene: TRBV6-5; CDR3nt: TGTGCCAGCAGTTACTCCGGCCCTGGGGGCAATCAGCCCCAGCATTTT; CDR3aa: CASSYSGPGGNQPQHF
d_gene: NA; abundance: NA; j_gene: TRBJ2-7; len: 14; v_gene: TRBV7-2; CDR3nt: TGTGCCAGCAGCTTATCCCCCCTCCCAGGGGAGCAGTACTTC; CDR3aa: CASSLSPLPGEQYF
d_gene: TRBD2; abundance: NA; j_gene: TRBJ2-3; len: 15; v_gene: TRBV5-1; CDR3nt: TGCGCCAGCAGCTTGTCAGCGGGGTTTACAGATACGCAGTATTTT; CDR3aa: CASSLSAGFTDTQYF
d_gene: NA; abundance: NA; j_gene: TRBJ2-1; len: 14; v_gene: TRBV6-4; CDR3nt: TGTGCCAGCAGTGATACCGACCTTGCGAATGAGCAGTTCTTC; CDR3aa: CASSDTDLANEQFF
d_gene: NA; abundance: NA; j_gene: TRBJ1-3; len: 14; v_gene: TRBV6-6; CDR3nt: TGTGCCAGCAGTTATGCGGCATACGGAAACACCATATATTTT; CDR3aa: CASSYAAYGNTIYF
d_gene: TRBD1; abundance: NA; j_gene: TRBJ1-1; len: 14; v_gene: TRBV7-2; CDR3nt: TGTGCCAGCAGCAGACGGGACAGTACCATGGGAGCTTTCTTT; CDR3aa: CASSRRDSTMGAFF
d_gene: NA; abundance: few; j_gene: TRBJ2-5; len: 12; v_gene: TRBV2; CDR3nt: TGTGCCAGCAGAGTCTCATATGAGACCCAGTACTTC; CDR3aa: CASRVSYETQYF
d_gene: NA; abundance: NA; j_gene: TRBJ1-1; len: 14; v_gene: TRBV5-1; CDR3nt: TGCGCCAGCAGCCCCGGGAGCCAGAACACTGAAGCTTTCTTT; CDR3aa: CASSPGSQNTEAFF
d_gene: NA; abundance: once; j_gene: TRBJ2-3; len: 17; v_gene: TRBV7-8; CDR3nt: TGTGCCAGCAGCTTAGCTAGCAGCCGGAGGGGAGGAGATACGCAGTATTTT; CDR3aa: CASSLASSRRGGDTQYF
d_gene: TRBD2; abundance: NA; j_gene: TRBJ2-5; len: 14; v_gene: TRBV29-1; CDR3nt: TGCAGCGTGTCCGGGACTAGCGGGGGAGAGACCCAGTACTTC; CDR3aa: CSVSGTSGGETQYF
d_gene: TRBD1; abundance: NA; j_gene: TRBJ1-6; len: 14; v_gene: TRBV19; CDR3nt: TGTGCCAGTAGTAGACAGGGGGCTAATTCACCCCTCCACTTT; CDR3aa: CASSRQGANSPLHF
d_gene: NA; abundance: NA; j_gene: TRBJ2-3; len: 14; v_gene: TRBV5-4; CDR3nt: TGTGCCAGCAGCTTGGTATGGGAGGCAGATACGCAGTATTTT; CDR3aa: CASSLVWEADTQYF
d_gene: NA; abundance: NA; j_gene: TRBJ2-2; len: 14; v_gene: TRBV19; CDR3nt: TGTGCCAGTAGTCCGACCGCGAACACCGGGGAGCTGTTTTTT; CDR3aa: CASSPTANTGELFF
d_gene: NA; abundance: NA; j_gene: TRBJ2-7; len: 15; v_gene: TRBV10-3; CDR3nt: TGTGCCATCAGTGGACGGCAGGTCGACTCCTACGAGCAGTACTTC; CDR3aa: CAISGRQVDSYEQYF
d_gene: TRBD2; abundance: once; j_gene: TRBJ2-1; len: 16; v_gene: TRBV27; CDR3nt: TGTGCCAGCAGCCACGGACTAGCGGGGGGGTTGGATGAGCAGTTCTTC; CDR3aa: CASSHGLAGGLDEQFF
d_gene: NA; abundance: NA; j_gene: TRBJ2-7; len: 12; v_gene: TRBV18; CDR3nt: TGTGCCAGCTCCCAGCAGGGTTACGAGCAGTACTTC; CDR3aa: CASSQQGYEQYF
d_gene: NA; abundance: NA; j_gene: TRBJ1-2; len: 16; v_gene: TRBV19; CDR3nt: TGTGCCAGTAGTACAGCGGCAGCTATTACTAACTATGGCTACACCTTC; CDR3aa: CASSTAAAITNYGYTF
d_gene: NA; abundance: NA; j_gene: TRBJ1-1; len: 11; v_gene: TRBV20-1; CDR3nt: TGCAGTGCTAGAGATCTCGGTGAAGCTTTCTTT; CDR3aa: CSARDLGEAFF
d_gene: TRBD1; abundance: few; j_gene: TRBJ1-2; len: 13; v_gene: TRBV14; CDR3nt: TGTGCCAGCAGCTACCTACAGGGGAATGGCTACACCTTC; CDR3aa: CASSYLQGNGYTF